Following are 3 T cell receptor beta chains from one sample sequenced in a study of blood T cells in healthy people across ages. A second 7 to 11 cycle PCR used barcoded and J-beta primers. From the 5' RACE reads, TCRdb called clonotypes with MiXCR, one entry per CDR3 protein. Here the sample spans roughly 1,100,000 distinct CDR3 sequences, almost 25% being singletons. The same data also went into a second study, on T cells of mothers and their children.

Sequencing was performed on blood. These receptors all stem from a girl aged 2 to 10 in good health.

This clonotype was seen a handful of times. This sequence joins TRBV28 and TRBJ2-1, with 7 positions matching TRBD1. The CDR3 sequence is 15 residues long. Germline V gene data show CDR1 as MDHEN and CDR2 as SYDVKM. V lost 6 bases, J lost 4 bases, and 9 bases stayed unmatched. The CDR3 DNA follows: TGTGCCAGCAGCGTTCCCGGGACAGATTACAATGAGCAGTTCTTC. This encodes CASSVPGTDYNEQFF.

The CDR3 sequence is CSAGGMSGSQMDEQFF. Written as DNA, the CDR3 is TGCAGTGCTGGGGGGATGAGCGGGAGTCAGATGGATGAGCAGTTCTTC. The V gene is TRBV20-1, the J gene TRBJ2-1, with 8 bases matching TRBD2. CDR3 length: 16 amino acids. The V and J ends lost 5 bases and 8 bases, in that order; junction bases with no gene match: 17. The germline CDR1 and CDR2 sequences are DFQATT and SNEGSKA (reference sequence).

This clonotype was seen repeatedly, ten times or more. The chain carries TRBV28 and TRBJ2-6, with TRBD1 identical over 8 bases. CDR3 length equals 16 residues. V lost 6 bases, J lost 0 bases, and 4 bases stayed unmatched. CDR1 is MDHEN and CDR2 is SYDVKM in the germline V gene. This CDR3 is CASSQGQVSGANVLTF. The CDR3 nucleotides read TGTGCCAGCAGCCAGGGACAGGTCTCTGGGGCCAACGTCCTGACTTTC.